The 26 T cell receptor beta chains listed next were all sequenced from one sample in a study of blood T cell repertoires in COVID-19. Measured with immunoSEQ multiplex PCR; TCRdb has only the in-frame clones, and not every one. Of 100,000 or so clones listed, around 90% are singletons. The sequenced sample was peripheral blood. The receptors stem from a woman between 50 and 59 years old with COVID-19, enrolled during active disease.

This clone has only one observation. The chain has TRBV4-2 and TRBJ2-7; 9 bases align to TRBD2. The CDR3 extends over 15 amino acids. Trimming cost V 0 bases and J 6 bases; bases outside gene matches: 6. Germline CDR1 LGHNA, CDR2 YNFKEQ. This chain's CDR3 is CASSQDSLAGREQYF. The CDR3 DNA reads as TGTGCCAGCAGCCAAGATAGCCTAGCGGGGCGCGAGCAGTACTTC.

V is TRBV7-3 and J is TRBJ2-3, with a weak D call TRBD2 (6 bases). This CDR3 comprises 15 residues. Germline CDR1 is SGHTA and CDR2 is FQGTGA. The V gene lost 5 bases and the J gene lost 2 bases, with 14 bases spanning the gap. The CDR3 protein is CASSRAGLNTDTQYF. In DNA form, the CDR3 reads TGTGCCAGCAGCCGCGCGGGGTTGAACACAGATACGCAGTATTTT.

This clone came up once. J is TRBJ2-5 and V is TRBV7-8; a weak D match, TRBD1 (6 bases). CDR1 is SGHVS and CDR2 is FQNEAQ in the germline V gene. V shed 5 bases and J shed 4 bases, with 20 bases lying between them. The CDR3 runs to 16 residues. CDR3 residues: CASSRNRDTQRETQYF. As DNA, the CDR3 is TGTGCCAGCAGCCGGAACCGGGACACCCAGAGAGAGACCCAGTACTTC.

This clone was detected once. The chain links TRBV29-1 to TRBJ1-1, with 9 bases that match TRBD1. The germline V gene has CDR1 SQVTM and CDR2 ANQGSEA. This CDR3 region has 14 residues. The trim removed 6 bases at V and 4 bases at J, leaving 9 bases unmatched. Here the CDR3 DNA reads TGCAGCGTCCAACAACAGGGGGCGCCCACTGAAGCTTTCTTT. Translation: CSVQQQGAPTEAFF.

J is TRBJ2-5 and V is TRBV5-4; TRBD2 might be the D (7 bases). The CDR3 spans 15 residues. V gave up 1 base and J gave up 5 bases, with 15 bases separating them. Germline V gives CDR1 SGHNT, CDR2 YYREEE (reference sequence). Here the CDR3 reads CASSLRGGGSETQYF. CDR3 DNA sequence: TGTGCCAGCAGCTTGCGAGGGGGAGGGTCGGAGACCCAGTACTTC.

This chain links TRBV28 with TRBJ2-1; 8 bases map to TRBD2. The length of the CDR3 is 15 residues. Per the germline V gene, CDR1 is MDHEN and CDR2 is SYDVKM. The junction had 10 bases not matched to a gene; V was cut back by 7 bases and J by 5 bases. The CDR3 reads CASIGRGGLNNEQFF. DNA for the CDR3: TGTGCCAGCATTGGCCGGGGGGGCCTTAACAATGAGCAGTTCTTC. The whole variable domain, remainder taken from reference TRBV28 and TRBJ2-1, is DVKVTQSSRYLVKRTGEKVFLECVQDMDHENMFWYRQDPGLGLRLIYFSYDVKMKEKGDIPEGYSVSREKKERFSLILESASTNQTSMYLCASIGRGGLNNEQFFGPGTRLTVL.

V and J are TRBV5-1 and TRBJ2-1, with a weak D call TRBD1 (6 bases). Germline V gene sequence: CDR1 SGHRS, CDR2 YFSETQ. This CDR3 contains 15 residues. V dropped 0 bases and J dropped 3 bases, with 10 bases sitting between them. The CDR3 loop reads CASSLERTDYNEQFF. The CDR3 nucleotides read TGCGCCAGCAGCTTGGAGAGGACAGACTACAATGAGCAGTTCTTC.

This clone came up once. The chain carries TRBV7-2 and TRBJ2-1, with TRBD1 matching over 9 bases. Germline trimming cut 5 bases from V and 6 bases from J; bases unmatched to any gene: 14. Germline V lookup: CDR1 SGHTA, CDR2 FQGNSA. The CDR3 has 17 amino acids. CDR3 amino acids: CASSAQGGTGISNEQFF. For the CDR3, the DNA is TGTGCCAGCAGCGCCCAAGGCGGGACAGGGATCAGCAATGAGCAGTTCTTC.

The gene calls are TRBV18 and TRBJ1-4, with 9 positions matching TRBD1. Unmatched junction bases numbered 9, after V lost 5 bases and J lost 8 bases. The CDR3 sequence is 15 residues long. Germline V lookup: CDR1 KGHSH, CDR2 LQKENI. Here the CDR3 DNA reads TGTGCCAGCTCAGCAGGGTACAGGGGGCTCGAAAAACTGTTTTTT. This encodes CASSAGYRGLEKLFF.

The chain is built from TRBV30 and TRBJ2-1, with 11 bases identical to TRBD2. The junction had 13 bases not matched to a gene; V was cut back by 0 bases and J by 9 bases. The CDR3 has 17 residues. CDR1 and CDR2 from the germline V gene are GTSNPN and SVGIG (reference sequence). The CDR3 region is CAWSVRGTSGGRGEQFF. The CDR3 DNA is TGTGCCTGGAGTGTACGGGGAACTAGCGGGGGACGGGGTGAGCAGTTCTTC.

The chain couples TRBV7-9 to TRBJ1-1; 7 nucleotides match TRBD1. With 2 bases clipped from V and 0 bases from J, the junction kept 3 bases outside the gene matches. This CDR3 is 15 amino acids long. Germline CDR1 and CDR2: SEHNR and FQNEAQ (reference sequence). The CDR3 sequence is CASSLRQGMNTEAFF. The CDR3 nucleotides are TGTGCCAGCAGCTTAAGACAGGGTATGAACACTGAAGCTTTCTTT.

The J gene is TRBJ2-1, the V gene TRBV7-6, with D possibly TRBD1 on 6 matching bases. The CDR3 runs to 15 residues. Germline assignment: CDR1 SGHVS and CDR2 FNYEAQ. Trimming pared 4 bases from V and 8 bases from J, leaving 18 bases between. CDR3 DNA: TGTGCCAGCAGCTGGCGGACAGAGCCTAAGGATGAGCAGTTCTTC. It specifies CASSWRTEPKDEQFF.

The J gene is TRBJ1-1, the V gene TRBV28; 7 bases agree with TRBD1. The germline V gene has CDR1 MDHEN and CDR2 SYDVKM. J lost 3 bases, V lost 8 bases, and 3 bases had no gene match. The CDR3 extends over 12 amino acids. CDR3 DNA sequence: TGTGCCAGCGGGACAGCCGACACTGAAGCTTTCTTT. Protein: CASGTADTEAFF.

This clone turned up a few times. CDR3 nucleotide sequence: TGTGCCTGGAATTATCAGGGAAATTCACCCCTCCACTTT. As protein: CAWNYQGNSPLHF. The V and J genes are TRBV30 and TRBJ1-6; D is possibly TRBD1 (5 bases). CDR1 GTSNPN and CDR2 SVGIG come from the germline V gene (reference sequence). CDR3 size: 13 residues. Trimming pared 4 bases from V and 7 bases from J, leaving 11 bases between.

The rearrangement links TRBV30 to TRBJ2-7; 7 bases agree with TRBD2. Germline V gene data show CDR1 as GTSNPN and CDR2 as SVGIG (reference sequence). CDR3 size: 13 residues. Trimming removed 4 bases from V and 0 bases from J; junction bases left unmatched: 3. CDR3 DNA sequence: TGTGCCTGGAACGGGAGGAGCTCCTACGAGCAGTACTTC. Protein product: CAWNGRSSYEQYF.

The rearrangement links TRBV5-4 to TRBJ1-3; no firm D call. From germline, CDR1 is SGHNT and CDR2 YYREEE (reference sequence). The CDR3 extends over 14 amino acids. V shed 0 bases and J shed 0 bases, with 4 bases lying between them. The CDR3 region is CASSLDSSGNTIYF. In DNA form, the CDR3 reads TGTGCCAGCAGCTTGGACAGCTCTGGAAACACCATATATTTT.

This clone has more than one count but fewer than ten. The chain carries TRBV19 and TRBJ2-4; D is ambiguous. Germline CDR1 is LNHDA and CDR2 is SQIVND (reference sequence). This CDR3 region has 13 residues. The ends were cut back, 6 bases at V and 0 bases at J, with 6 bases in the middle. The DNA for the CDR3 is TGTGCCAGTAGCCCTTTAGCCAAAAACATTCAGTACTTC. This translates into CASSPLAKNIQYF.

The J gene is TRBJ1-5, the V gene TRBV2; D may be TRBD1 (6 bases). Trimming cost V 9 bases and J 7 bases, with 16 bases left between them. This CDR3 spans 13 amino acids. Germline V gives CDR1 SNHLY, CDR2 FYNNEI. This CDR3 reads CASSRGTEQPQHF. For the CDR3, the DNA is TGTGCCAGTTCCAGGGGTACGGAGCAGCCCCAGCATTTT.

V and J are TRBV7-2 and TRBJ2-1, with 8 bases matching TRBD1. CDR1 and CDR2 (germline): SGHTA, FQGNSA. J was trimmed by 8 bases and V by 5 bases; bases with no gene match: 8. The CDR3 spans 14 residues. This chain's CDR3 is CASSTRTGIDEQFF. CDR3 bases: TGTGCCAGCAGCACACGGACAGGGATCGATGAGCAGTTCTTC.

V is TRBV5-6 and J is TRBJ2-2, with 8 nucleotides matching TRBD1. Germline assignment: CDR1 SGHDT and CDR2 YYEEEE. The CDR3 has 13 amino acids. Trimming at V came to 3 bases and at J to 7 bases, leaving 2 bases not matched to a gene. CDR3 sequence reads: CASSSDRDGELFF. The DNA of the CDR3 is TGTGCCAGCAGCTCGGACAGGGACGGGGAGCTGTTTTTT.

The gene calls are TRBV4-1 and TRBJ1-1; no clear D. In germline, CDR1 is MGHRA, CDR2 YSYEKL. There are 15 residues in the CDR3. Trimming stripped 6 bases from V and 0 bases from J, with 14 bases between. CDR3 sequence: CASRPNLNLNTEAFF. CDR3 DNA sequence: TGCGCCAGCAGGCCCAACCTAAACCTGAACACTGAAGCTTTCTTT.

This rearrangement joins TRBV11-2 to TRBJ1-1; D is possibly TRBD1 (5 bases). In germline, CDR1 is SGHAT, CDR2 FQNNGV. V was shortened by 2 bases and J by 9 bases, with 10 bases between the two germline ends. This CDR3 spans 12 amino acids. As DNA, the CDR3 is TGTGCCAGCAGCTTACGGGGGGGACAAGCTTTCTTT. As protein: CASSLRGGQAFF.

The chain employs TRBV4-1 and TRBJ1-5, with a tentative D call TRBD1 (6 bases). CDR1 MGHRA and CDR2 YSYEKL come from the germline V gene. The V end was cut by 0 bases, the J end by 5 bases, with 8 bases between. CDR3 length: 14 residues. The CDR3 bases are TGCGCCAGCAGCCAAGAGGCAGGGGATCAGCCCCAGCATTTT. Its translation is CASSQEAGDQPQHF.

This chain links TRBV11-2 with TRBJ2-3, with unresolved D. V lost 5 bases, J lost 2 bases, and 8 bases lay in between. The CDR3 spans 13 residues. CDR1 and CDR2 (germline): SGHAT, FQNNGV. Here the CDR3 reads CASSLSTTDTQYF. CDR3 DNA: TGTGCCAGCAGCCTAAGTACCACAGATACGCAGTATTTT.

This chain connects TRBV12-5 to TRBJ2-1; 14 nucleotides agree with TRBD2. V trimming: 5 bases; J trimming: 5 bases; junction bases outside the gene matches: 8. CDR1 is LGHNT and CDR2 is FRNRAP in the germline V gene. This CDR3 is 17 amino acids long. The CDR3 region is CASGPGLAGVNNNEQFF. The CDR3 DNA reads TGTGCTAGTGGTCCGGGACTAGCGGGGGTAAATAACAATGAGCAGTTCTTC.

V usage is TRBV4-3 and J usage is TRBJ2-1; D unclear. The CDR3 is 14 amino acids. Germline CDR1 and CDR2: LGHNA and YSLEER. V was shortened by 3 bases and J by 0 bases, with 6 bases between the two germline ends. The CDR3 region is CASSHPSSYNEQFF. The CDR3, as DNA: TGCGCCAGCAGCCATCCTAGCTCCTACAATGAGCAGTTCTTC.